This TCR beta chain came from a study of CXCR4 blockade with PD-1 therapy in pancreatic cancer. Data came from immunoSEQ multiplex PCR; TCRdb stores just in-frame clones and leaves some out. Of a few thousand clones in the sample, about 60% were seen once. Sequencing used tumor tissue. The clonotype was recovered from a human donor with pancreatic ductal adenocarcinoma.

The CDR3 loop reads CAIGTSGTAANEQFF. The CDR3 DNA is TGTGCCATCGGGACTAGCGGGACCGCTGCCAATGAGCAGTTCTTC. V and J are TRBV6-8 and TRBJ2-1; TRBD2 matches 13 bases. This CDR3 comprises 15 residues. The V gene's germline CDR1 is MNHGY and CDR2 SAAAGT. J gave up 6 bases and V 10 bases, and 9 bases lay outside the gene matches.